A single sample gave rise to the 14 T cell receptor beta chains below, sequenced in a study of radiotherapy plus CTLA-4 blockade in lung cancer. The assay was immunoSEQ multiplex PCR, and TCRdb's table has in-frame clones only and misses some. In the table there are over 60,000 clones, around 90% of which are singletons. The source was peripheral blood, collected from a patient treated with radiotherapy plus ipilimumab. The receptors were sampled from a human donor with non-small cell lung cancer that progressed on radiotherapy plus ipilimumab.

The rearrangement uses TRBV7-9 and TRBJ1-1; D remains ambiguous. Trimming pared 2 bases from V and 0 bases from J, leaving 10 bases between. The CDR3 contains 15 residues. Germline V gives CDR1 SEHNR, CDR2 FQNEAQ (reference sequence). The CDR3: CASSLWEGMNTEAFF. CDR3 sequence (DNA): TGTGCCAGCAGCTTATGGGAGGGCATGAACACTGAAGCTTTCTTT.

J is TRBJ2-3 and V is TRBV9; 10 bases map to TRBD2. CDR1 SGDLS and CDR2 YYNGEE come from the germline V gene. V dropped 4 bases and J dropped 2; count of bases not matched to a gene: 19. The CDR3 runs 20 residues. The CDR3 reads CASSLRSGLASGRYTDTQYF. The CDR3 DNA sequence: TGTGCCAGCAGCCTTAGATCAGGACTGGCTAGCGGGAGATACACAGATACGCAGTATTTT.

V usage is TRBV13 and J usage is TRBJ2-6; possibly TRBD1 or TRBD2 for D (5 bases each). V dropped 3 bases and J dropped 0 bases, with 24 bases sitting between them. This CDR3 contains 21 residues. CDR1 PRHDT and CDR2 FYEKMQ come from the germline V gene (reference sequence). The CDR3 region has the DNA TGTGCCAGCAGCTTGGGGCCCCCGCGAGGGTTCCACCCCTCTGGGGCCAACGTCCTGACTTTC. It is translated as CASSLGPPRGFHPSGANVLTF.

The J gene is TRBJ2-7, the V gene TRBV7-9, with D hard to call. The CDR3 is 14 residues long. Per the germline V gene, CDR1 is SEHNR and CDR2 is FQNEAQ (reference sequence). V dropped 5 bases and J dropped 4 bases, with 15 bases sitting between them. DNA of the CDR3: TGTGCCAGCAGCCGAGACTCTCCTGATTACGAGCAGTACTTC. The encoded protein is CASSRDSPDYEQYF.

This chain joins TRBV6-4 and TRBJ1-3; D is uncertain. Germline CDR1 and CDR2: MRHNA and SNTAGT. Trimming removed 2 bases at V and 4 bases at J, with 6 bases between. This CDR3 is built from 13 residues. CDR3 in DNA: TGTGCCAGCAGTGACGGCCCCGGAAACACCATATATTTT. Translation: CASSDGPGNTIYF.

This chain joins TRBV5-1 and TRBJ2-3; 7 nucleotides line up with TRBD2. Germline-derived CDR1 and CDR2 are SGHRS and YFSETQ. V lost 2 bases and J lost 0; bases outside the gene matches: 6. This CDR3 is built from 16 residues. The CDR3 DNA reads TGCGCCAGCAGCTTAATAGGCGGGAGTAGCACAGATACGCAGTATTTT. As protein: CASSLIGGSSTDTQYF.

The rearrangement links TRBV7-3 to TRBJ2-3; 10 bases fit TRBD1. Germline loops: CDR1 SGHTA, CDR2 FQGTGA. This CDR3 is built from 14 residues. J was trimmed by 3 bases and V by 5 bases; bases with no gene match: 2. DNA for the CDR3: TGTGCCAGCAGCCGGACAGGGGGAACAGATACGCAGTATTTT. Translation: CASSRTGGTDTQYF.

The rearrangement uses TRBV28 and TRBJ1-1; D is possibly TRBD1 (5 bases). Germline values: CDR1 MDHEN, CDR2 SYDVKM. Trimming left V 6 bases short and J 5 bases short, with 13 bases between. The CDR3 spans 13 residues. In DNA form, the CDR3 reads TGTGCCAGCAGGTACCTGAGGACAACTGAAGCTTTCTTT. Translating gives CASRYLRTTEAFF.

The chain combines TRBV4-1 with TRBJ2-7; 8 bases map to TRBD2. Germline V CDR1 and CDR2: MGHRA, YSYEKL. Unmatched junction bases numbered 5, after V lost 0 bases and J lost 4 bases. This CDR3 spans 15 amino acids. The chain's CDR3 is CASSQDTGGPYEQYV. Written as DNA, the CDR3 is TGCGCCAGCAGCCAAGACACGGGAGGGCCTTACGAGCAGTACGTC.

CDR3 DNA sequence: TGTGCCAGCAACCAGGGGTACGAGCAGTTCTTC. This translates into CASNQGYEQFF. The chain carries TRBV27 and TRBJ2-1; tentative D call: TRBD1 (6 bases). The CDR3 covers 11 residues. Germline CDR1 is MNHEY and CDR2 is SMNVEV (reference sequence). V was pared by 7 bases and J by 10 bases, with 11 bases between.

This clone was recorded a few times. V and J are TRBV28 and TRBJ1-2, with a tentative D call TRBD1 (5 bases). Deletions cut 6 bases from V and 4 bases from J, with 12 bases between. This CDR3 has 13 residues. Germline V lookup: CDR1 MDHEN, CDR2 SYDVKM. The CDR3 region is CASSPGTPYGYTF. For the CDR3, the DNA is TGTGCCAGCAGCCCCGGGACTCCCTATGGCTACACCTTC.

The chain uses TRBV4-1 and TRBJ2-1; TRBD1 aligns across 7 bases. The J segment lost 4 bases and the V segment lost 0 bases, leaving 6 bases of the junction unmatched. This CDR3 has 16 residues. CDR1 is MGHRA, CDR2 YSYEKL, per germline. The CDR3 sequence is CASSQEKGATYNEQFF. Written as DNA, the CDR3 is TGCGCCAGCAGCCAAGAAAAGGGGGCGACTTACAATGAGCAGTTCTTC.

This clone was detected once. This chain's CDR3 is CASRPTGWDEKLFF. In nucleotides, the CDR3 is TGTGCCAGCAGGCCGACAGGGTGGGATGAAAAACTGTTTTTT. The V gene is TRBV28, the J gene TRBJ1-4, with TRBD1 matching over 7 bases. The CDR3 is 14 residues long. V shed 6 bases, J shed 6 bases, and the junction held 7 bases outside the gene matches. Germline V CDR1 and CDR2: MDHEN, SYDVKM.

This sequence joins TRBV6-5 and TRBJ2-1; unclear D gene. The V end was cut by 3 bases, the J end by 8 bases, with 11 bases between. CDR3 length: 13 amino acids. Per germline, CDR1 MNHEY and CDR2 SVGAGI. This chain's CDR3 is CASSYVGKDEQFF. The CDR3 region has the DNA TGTGCCAGCAGTTATGTGGGGAAGGATGAGCAGTTCTTC.